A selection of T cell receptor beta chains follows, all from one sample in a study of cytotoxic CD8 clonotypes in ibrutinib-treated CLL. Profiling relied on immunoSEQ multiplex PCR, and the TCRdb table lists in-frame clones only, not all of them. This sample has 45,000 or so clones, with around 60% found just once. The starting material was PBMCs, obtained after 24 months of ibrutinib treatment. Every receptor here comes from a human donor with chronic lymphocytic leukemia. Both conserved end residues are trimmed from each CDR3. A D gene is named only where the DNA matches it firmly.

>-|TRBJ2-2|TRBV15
ATSRGGVPGELF
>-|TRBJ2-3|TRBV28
ASGPWTDTQY
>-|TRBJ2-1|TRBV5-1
ASSSGQINNEQF
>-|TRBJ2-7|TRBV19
ASAWRGAYEQY
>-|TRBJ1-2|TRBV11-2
ASSFPGTNYGYT
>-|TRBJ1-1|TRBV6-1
ASSQTGAEAF
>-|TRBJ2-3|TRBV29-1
SVAHPDTQY
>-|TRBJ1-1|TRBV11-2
ASSLDTGFAEAF
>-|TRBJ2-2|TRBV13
ASREPRDTGELF
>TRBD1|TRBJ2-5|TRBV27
ASSPILGQGATN
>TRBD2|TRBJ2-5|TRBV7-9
ASSLVRPASGALGTQY
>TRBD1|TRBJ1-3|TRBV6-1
ASRPLDRVGNTIY
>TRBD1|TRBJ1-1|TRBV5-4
ASSSTGTGPSEAF
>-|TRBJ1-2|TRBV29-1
SVGQGNGYT
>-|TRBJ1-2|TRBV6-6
ASSQGTNYGYT
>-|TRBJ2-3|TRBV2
ASSGEEGNTQY
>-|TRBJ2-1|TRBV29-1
SVVSRLGYNEQF
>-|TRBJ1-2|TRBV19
ASSLSWNYGYT
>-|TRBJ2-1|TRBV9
ASSVGSWNGNEQF
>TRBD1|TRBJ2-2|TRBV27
ASRDRGTGELF
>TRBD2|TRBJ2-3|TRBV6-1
ASSAGWGSGGFTDTQY
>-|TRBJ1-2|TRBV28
ASGSYT
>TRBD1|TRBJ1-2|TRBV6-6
ASRPGTGPYGYT
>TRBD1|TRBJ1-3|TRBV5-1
ASSLTGATGNTIY
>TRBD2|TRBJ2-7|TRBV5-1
ASSLGSGGDEQY
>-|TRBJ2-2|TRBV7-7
ASSFDTNTGELF
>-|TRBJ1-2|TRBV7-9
ASSSPRPRGGYT
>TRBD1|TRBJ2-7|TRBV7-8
ASAWRQGAPEQY
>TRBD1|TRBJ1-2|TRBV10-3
AISESTQGFSGYT
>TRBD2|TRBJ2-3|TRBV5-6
ASSPLPSGGDASTDTQY
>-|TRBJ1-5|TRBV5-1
ASSLAGGNQPQH
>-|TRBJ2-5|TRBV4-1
ASSQDVAGARETQY
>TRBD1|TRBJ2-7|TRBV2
ASSIGQGHPYEQY
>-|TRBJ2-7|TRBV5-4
ASSPNTDSPYEQY
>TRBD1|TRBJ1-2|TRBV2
ASSDTMGTGGTDGYT
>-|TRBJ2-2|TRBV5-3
ARSLAQAAPGELF
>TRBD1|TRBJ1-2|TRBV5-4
ASRTGTGRSGYT
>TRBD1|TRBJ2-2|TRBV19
ASSIGDRNTGELF
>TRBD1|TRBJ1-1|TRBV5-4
ASSSGTGGYTEAF
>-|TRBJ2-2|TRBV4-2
ASSLGDYDTGELF
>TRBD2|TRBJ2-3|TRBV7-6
ASSFGAASGRTDTQY
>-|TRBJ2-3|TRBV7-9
ASSPGATRGY